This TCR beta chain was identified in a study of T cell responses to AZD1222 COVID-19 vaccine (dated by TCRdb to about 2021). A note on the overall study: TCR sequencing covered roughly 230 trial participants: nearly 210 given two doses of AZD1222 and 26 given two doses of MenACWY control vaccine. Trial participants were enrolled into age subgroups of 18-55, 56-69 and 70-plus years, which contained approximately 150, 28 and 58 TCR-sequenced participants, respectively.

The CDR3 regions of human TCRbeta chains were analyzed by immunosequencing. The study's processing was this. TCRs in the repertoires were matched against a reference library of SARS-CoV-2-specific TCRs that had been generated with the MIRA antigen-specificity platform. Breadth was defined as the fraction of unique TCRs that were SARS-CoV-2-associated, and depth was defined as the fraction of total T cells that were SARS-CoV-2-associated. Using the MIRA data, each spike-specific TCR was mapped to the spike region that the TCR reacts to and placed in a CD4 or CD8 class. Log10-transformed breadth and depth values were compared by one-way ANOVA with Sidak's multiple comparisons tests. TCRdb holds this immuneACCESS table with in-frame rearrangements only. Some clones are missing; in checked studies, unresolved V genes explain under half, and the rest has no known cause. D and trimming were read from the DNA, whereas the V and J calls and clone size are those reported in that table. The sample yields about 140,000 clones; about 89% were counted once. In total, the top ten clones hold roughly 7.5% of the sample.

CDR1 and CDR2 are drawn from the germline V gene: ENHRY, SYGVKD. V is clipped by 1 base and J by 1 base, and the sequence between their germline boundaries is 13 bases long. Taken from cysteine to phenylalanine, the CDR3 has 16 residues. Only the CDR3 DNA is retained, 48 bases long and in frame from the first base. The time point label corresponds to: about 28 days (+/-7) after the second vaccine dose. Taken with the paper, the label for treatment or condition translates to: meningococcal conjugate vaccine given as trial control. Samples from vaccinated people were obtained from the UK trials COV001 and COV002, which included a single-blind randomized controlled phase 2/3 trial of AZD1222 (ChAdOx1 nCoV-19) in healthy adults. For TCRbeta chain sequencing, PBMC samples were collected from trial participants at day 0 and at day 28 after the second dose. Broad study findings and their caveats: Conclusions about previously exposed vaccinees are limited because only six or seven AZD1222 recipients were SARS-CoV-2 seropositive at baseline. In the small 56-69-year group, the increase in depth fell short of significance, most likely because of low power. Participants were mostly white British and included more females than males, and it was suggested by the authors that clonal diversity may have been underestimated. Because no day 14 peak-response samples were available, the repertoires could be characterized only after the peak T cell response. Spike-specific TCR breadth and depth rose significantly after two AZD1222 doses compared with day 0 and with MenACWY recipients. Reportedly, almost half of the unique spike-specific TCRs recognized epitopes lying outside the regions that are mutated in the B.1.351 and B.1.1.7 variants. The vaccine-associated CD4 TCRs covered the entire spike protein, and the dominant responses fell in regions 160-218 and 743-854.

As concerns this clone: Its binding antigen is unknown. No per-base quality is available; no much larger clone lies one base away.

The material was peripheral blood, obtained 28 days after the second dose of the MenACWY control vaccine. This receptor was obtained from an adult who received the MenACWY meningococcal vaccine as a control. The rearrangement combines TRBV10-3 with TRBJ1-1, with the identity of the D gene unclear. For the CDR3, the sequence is CAISEFWARTNTEAFF. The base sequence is TGTGCCATCAGTGAGTTCTGGGCCCGTACGAACACTGAAGCTTTCTTT.